These 16 T cell receptor beta chains came from one sample sequenced in a study of low-dose radiotherapy and immunotherapy resistance in tumors (dated 2022 in TCRdb). In light of the paper, this sample's time point label describes: before trial treatment. Sequencing used an Illumina HiSeq 2500. First-strand cDNA was synthesized with Superscript III and a set of TRAV- and TRBV-specific primers, covering both TCRalpha and TCRbeta chains. TCRs were amplified with Phusion for about 18 PCR cycles using a constant-region primer together with the adapter attached to the V primers. TCRdb reprocessed the public reads (quality trimming at Q25 with fastp, clone calling with MiXCR) and kept in-frame beta chains. Rows are unified per CDR3 protein, each entry keeping the most common DNA and genes. Within this sample are tens of thousands of distinct CDR3 sequences, with 15% to 20% of them counted one time only. Less than 3.5% of the sample rests with the top ten.

The material sequenced was PBMCs, taken before treatment. The origin of the receptors is a male donor with prostate cancer.

The table lists this clonotype with many counts. The rearrangement uses TRBV20-1 and TRBJ2-4; 8 positions match TRBD2. The CDR3 consists of 16 residues. The germline CDR1 and CDR2 sequences are DFQATT and SNEGSKA (reference sequence). J was trimmed by 9 bases and V by 2 bases; bases with no gene match: 15. CDR3 sequence reads: CSARPGTSINLGIQYF. The CDR3, as DNA: TGCAGTGCTAGACCCGGGACTAGTATAAATTTGGGCATTCAGTACTTC.

Details on this clonotype: A far larger clone is off by one base, so a read error is likely. V gene TRBV4-2 combines with J gene TRBJ2-1; TRBD2 aligns across 8 bases. This CDR3 comprises 14 residues. V lost 0 bases to trimming and J lost 10 bases; unmatched junction nucleotides: 5. CDR1 is LGHNA, CDR2 YNFKEQ, per germline. In DNA, the CDR3 is TGTGCCAGCAGCCAAGACAGCGGGGGTTACGAGCAGTTCTTC. Translation: CASSQDSGGYEQFF.

This clonotype was detected many times. The CDR3 loop is CSVEDRGPPETQYF. The CDR3 DNA follows: TGCAGCGTTGAAGACAGGGGGCCGCCAGAGACCCAGTACTTC. The V call is TRBV29-1, the J call TRBJ2-5, with TRBD1 matching over 8 bases. Germline CDR1 and CDR2: SQVTM and ANQGSEA. V lost 0 bases and J lost 4; bases outside the gene matches: 4. The CDR3 contains 14 residues.

This clonotype was recorded at least ten times. The chain recombines TRBV9 with TRBJ2-5, with 9 bases lining up with TRBD2. The germline V gene encodes CDR1 SGDLS and CDR2 YYNGEE. V shed 4 bases, J shed 3 bases, and the junction held 13 bases outside the gene matches. The CDR3 totals 17 residues. The CDR3 nucleotides are TGTGCCAGCAGCCCGCGTCTCGGGCGGGGGGGGGAAGAGACCCAGTACTTC. This sequence encodes CASSPRLGRGGEETQYF.

This clonotype was counted ten times or more. The DNA of the CDR3 is TGTGCCAGCAGCCGCGGGGGAGACCAAGAGACCCAGTACTTC. This gives the protein CASSRGGDQETQYF. V and J are TRBV7-6 and TRBJ2-5, with 7 bases identical to TRBD2. The CDR3 totals 14 residues. Germline trimming cut 5 bases from V and 0 bases from J; bases unmatched to any gene: 3. In germline, CDR1 is SGHVS, CDR2 FNYEAQ.

This clonotype was recorded many times. The chain recombines TRBV19 with TRBJ1-2; tentatively, D is TRBD1 (5 bases). Looked up from germline, CDR1 is LNHDA and CDR2 is SQIVND (reference sequence). V was shortened by 7 bases and J by 2 bases, with 11 bases between the two germline ends. The CDR3 is made up of 13 amino acids. CDR3 protein: CASTMGDNYGYTF. CDR3 DNA sequence: TGTGCCAGTACCATGGGGGACAACTATGGCTACACCTTC.

This clonotype has a count of ten or more. The rearrangement joins TRBV20-1 to TRBJ2-1, with D possibly being TRBD1 or TRBD2 (6 bases each). Germline CDR1 and CDR2: DFQATT and SNEGSKA (reference sequence). V shed 2 bases and J shed 8 bases, with 19 bases lying between them. This CDR3 spans 15 amino acids. The CDR3 nucleotides read TGCAGTGCTAGACCCCCTCGTGAGGGGGGTGATGAGCAGTTCTTC. It codes for CSARPPREGGDEQFF.

This clonotype was detected many times. J is TRBJ2-7 and V is TRBV5-1, with no clear D. V was cut by 0 bases and J by 1 base, with 8 bases left in between. This CDR3 has 14 amino acids. Germline V gene lookup returns CDR1 SGHRS and CDR2 YFSETQ. The CDR3 DNA is TGCGCCAGCAGCTTGGATGGCGGTTCCTACGAGCAGTACTTC. As protein: CASSLDGGSYEQYF. Supplemented by reference TRBV5-1 and TRBJ2-7, the full variable domain reads KAGVTQTPRYLIKTRGQQVTLSCSPISGHRSVSWYQQTPGQGLQFLFEYFSETQRNKGNFPGRFSGRQFSNSRSEMNVSTLELGDSALYLCASSLDGGSYEQYFGPGTRLTVT.

This clonotype was found many times. The V call is TRBV18, the J call TRBJ2-3, with 8 bases lining up with TRBD1. Germline assignment: CDR1 KGHSH and CDR2 LQKENI. The CDR3 has 16 residues. With 3 bases clipped from V and 0 bases from J, the junction kept 5 bases outside the gene matches. Here the CDR3 reads CASSPPGDRSTDTQYF. The CDR3 bases are TGTGCCAGCTCACCTCCGGGGGACAGGAGCACAGATACGCAGTATTTT.

This clonotype was detected many times. CDR3 coding DNA: TGTGCCAGCAGCTCTTCGGCGGGGAGTACGCAGTATTTT. Protein product: CASSSSAGSTQYF. This chain uses TRBV7-9 with TRBJ2-3, with a possible D match to TRBD2 (6 bases). Germline lookup yields CDR1 SEHNR and CDR2 FQNEAQ (reference sequence). V was shortened by 4 bases and J by 8 bases, with 13 bases between the two germline ends. This CDR3 is 13 amino acids long.

This clonotype occurred a few times. V and J are TRBV25-1 and TRBJ2-7; 8 bases align to TRBD1. CDR1 and CDR2 (germline): MGHDK, SYGVNS. The CDR3 has 13 residues. V shed 5 bases and J 5 bases; nucleotides not matched to a gene: 5. This chain's CDR3 is CASSWTGNNEQYF. The CDR3 DNA reads TGTGCCAGCAGTTGGACAGGGAATAACGAGCAGTACTTC.

V and J are TRBV29-1 and TRBJ2-7; D gene ambiguous. Germline V lookup: CDR1 SQVTM, CDR2 ANQGSEA. This CDR3 is 12 amino acids long. Trimming took off 5 bases at V and 3 bases at J, with 11 bases between the two ends. The CDR3 sequence: CSVSWEDYEQYF. Written as DNA, the CDR3 is TGCAGCGTTTCCTGGGAAGACTACGAGCAGTACTTC.

This clonotype was counted at least ten times. The rearrangement links TRBV7-9 to TRBJ2-7; D is perhaps TRBD1 (6 bases). The ends were cut back, 3 bases at V and 5 bases at J, with 23 bases in the middle. The CDR3 contains 17 residues. Germline CDR1 is SEHNR and CDR2 is FQNEAQ (reference sequence). The CDR3: CASSFARDTFRGHEQYF. The CDR3 DNA reads as TGTGCCAGCAGCTTCGCCCGGGACACCTTCCGGGGCCACGAGCAGTACTTC.

The chain joins TRBV9 to TRBJ1-1, with TRBD1 as a possible D gene (5 bases). Per the germline V gene, CDR1 is SGDLS and CDR2 is YYNGEE. V gave up 0 bases and J gave up 1 base, with 7 bases separating them. CDR3 length: 14 residues. CDR3: CASSVVRENTEAFF. Here the CDR3 DNA reads TGTGCCAGCAGCGTAGTCAGGGAGAACACTGAAGCTTTCTTT. Full variable domain (remainder filled in from reference TRBV9 and TRBJ1-1): DSGVTQTPKHLITATGQRVTLRCSPRSGDLSVYWYQQSLDQGLQFLIQYYNGEERAKGNILERFSAQQFPDLHSELNLSSLELGDSALYFCASSVVRENTEAFFGQGTRLTVV.

At least ten counts were recorded for this clonotype. J is TRBJ2-5 and V is TRBV14; D possibly matches TRBD1 or TRBD2 (5 bases each). The germline CDR1 and CDR2 sequences are SGHDN and FVKESK. This CDR3 is built from 14 residues. Trimming cost V 6 bases and J 0 bases, with 11 bases left between them. CDR3 sequence: CASSPGRYQETQYF. The CDR3, as DNA: TGTGCCAGCAGTCCGGGACGGTACCAAGAGACCCAGTACTTC.

This clonotype showed up many times. The CDR3: CASSQANEQFF. CDR3 DNA sequence: TGTGCCAGCTCACAAGCCAATGAGCAGTTCTTC. The genes are TRBV18 and TRBJ2-1; D gene unclear. The V gene lost 4 bases and the J gene lost 6 bases, with 4 bases spanning the gap. Germline assignment: CDR1 KGHSH and CDR2 LQKENI. The length of the CDR3 is 11 residues. Full variable domain (rest looked up from reference TRBV18 and TRBJ2-1): NAGVMQNPRHLVRRRGQEARLRCSPMKGHSHVYWYRQLPEEGLKFMVYLQKENIIDESGMPKERFSAEFPKEGPSILRIQQVVRGDSAAYFCASSQANEQFFGPGTRLTVL.